This TCR beta chain came from a study of blood T cell repertoires in COVID-19. Study details: Some COVID-19 samples were acute and others convalescent; all came from the United States, Italy and Spain.

Data came from immunoSEQ multiplex PCR; TCRdb stores just in-frame clones and leaves some out. The sample holds 250,000 to 350,000 clones, about four fifths seen once. Trimming at V came to 5 bases and at J to 3 bases, leaving 14 bases not matched to a gene. The CDR3 runs 17 residues. Germline V lookup: CDR1 MDHEN, CDR2 SYDVKM. Seattle's cohort entered during active infection and was followed longitudinally. The specimen sequenced was peripheral blood. This TCR was sampled from a human donor with COVID-19, enrolled during active disease. The donor label of this sample is uncertain. The V call is TRBV28, the J call TRBJ2-3; 7 nucleotides match TRBD2. CDR3 sequence reads: CASSLNKRGGYTDTQYF. The CDR3 DNA is TGTGCCAGCAGTCTAAACAAGCGGGGAGGTTATACAGATACGCAGTATTTT.